The T cell receptor beta chain under discussion was sequenced for a study of T-cell memory formation after mild COVID-19. UMIs and sample barcodes were carried by the TCR alpha and TCR beta cDNA libraries that 5'RACE produced using constant-segment primers. TCRdb re-derived calls from the 5' RACE reads in MiXCR, one entry per CDR3 protein. The data show over 95,000 distinct CDR3 sequences, about 20% seen once. Germline CDR1 reads SGHAT; CDR2 reads FQNNGV. The CDR3 has 16 residues. The ends were cut back, 5 bases at V and 0 bases at J, with 13 bases in the middle. The chain employs TRBV11-2 and TRBJ2-2; D ambiguous. Material: PBMCs or a T cell subset sorted from them (not recorded which). The origin of this receptor is a man younger than 35 who had mild COVID-19 (a few samples of this study predate the infection). Cell type and time point are not known. The CDR3 region has the DNA TGTGCCAGCAGCCCGCTCAGGAACGCGAACACCGGGGAGCTGTTTTTT. As protein: CASSPLRNANTGELFF.